This T cell receptor beta chain was sequenced for a study of blood T cells in healthy people across ages. It was with a sample-barcoded 5' primer and a J-beta primer mix that a second PCR of roughly 7 to 12 cycles was run. MiXCR, applied by TCRdb to the 5' RACE reads, yields one record per CDR3 protein. This sample yields about 1.6 million distinct CDR3 sequences, of which around 36% are seen a single time; about 11% belongs to the top ten. This clonotype turned up a few times. This CDR3 has 18 residues. Trimming removed 2 bases from V and 1 base from J, with 17 bases in between. CDR1 is SGHVS and CDR2 is FQNEAQ in the germline V gene.

This sequence joins TRBV7-8 and TRBJ1-4, with D uncertain. This TCR came from a woman in her 30s in good health. Sequenced sample: blood. Here the CDR3 reads CASSLQVSLWETNEKLFF. The CDR3 nucleotides read TGTGCCAGCAGCTTACAGGTGTCCCTCTGGGAAACTAATGAAAAACTGTTTTTT.